Listed below are T cell receptor beta chains from one sample, sequenced in a study of breast tumors, draining lymph nodes, adjacent tissues. TCRdb independently ran MiXCR on the multiplex PCR reads; one entry per CDR3 protein. The sample carries 130,000 or so distinct CDR3 sequences, 21% recorded once. The sequenced sample was axillary lymph node tissue. The receptor set was obtained from a female donor with breast cancer. Some clones in this sample may be carry-over from other donors' samples. Each CDR3 is given with its conserved first and last residue. The D gene is left open where the match is weak. Where a row states a size, it is once, few, many or the class of an expanded clone; other rows omit it.

many,.,TRBV18,TRBJ1-6,TGTGCCAGCTCACCCACAGGCGGGGCCTATAATTCACCCCTCCACTTT,CASSPTGGAYNSPLHF
.,.,TRBV3-1,TRBJ2-4,TGTGCCAGCAGCCACCCGGGACTGGCCAAAAACATTCAGTACTTC,CASSHPGLAKNIQYF
.,.,TRBV11-3,TRBJ2-7,TGTGCCAGCAGCTTAGGGTTGAGTAGCTACGAGCAGTACTTC,CASSLGLSSYEQYF
many,.,TRBV7-9,TRBJ1-4,TGTGCCAGCAGCTACCCCGGGGACCATGAAAAACTGTTTTTT,CASSYPGDHEKLFF
many,TRBD2,TRBV10-3,TRBJ2-6,TGTGCCATCAGCAGCGGGACTGGGGCCAACGTCCTGACTTTC,CAISSGTGANVLTF
once,TRBD1,TRBV29-1,TRBJ1-1,TGCAGCGGCACTACAGGGGGCACTGAAGCTTTCTTT,CSGTTGGTEAFF
few,.,TRBV12-3/TRBV12-4,TRBJ1-5,TGTGCCAGCAGGGAAACCGGCGGGGGCAATCAGCCCCAGCATTTT,CASRETGGGNQPQHF
many,TRBD1,TRBV6-5,TRBJ1-4,TGTGCCAGCAGTTATACAGGGGGCTATGAAAAACTGTTTTTT,CASSYTGGYEKLFF
many,TRBD2,TRBV20-1,TRBJ2-7,TGCAGTGCTAGAGATCCCGCTAGCGGGAGCTACGAGCAGTACTTC,CSARDPASGSYEQYF
many,.,TRBV5-8,TRBJ2-1,TGTGCCAGCAGCTTATCGGCCTCGCAGACGGAGCAGTTCTTC,CASSLSASQTEQFF
many,.,TRBV5-1,TRBJ2-6,TGCGCCAGCGCCTCTGCGGGGACCCTCTCTGGGGCCAACGTCCTGACTTTC,CASASAGTLSGANVLTF
many,TRBD1,TRBV20-1,TRBJ2-7,TGCAGTGCAACTAGGACAGGGGGCAACTACGAGCAGTACTTC,CSATRTGGNYEQYF
many,TRBD1,TRBV19,TRBJ2-2,TGTGCCACCAACGCCCAGGGGGCGAACACCGGGGAGCTGTTTTTT,CATNAQGANTGELFF
many,.,TRBV11-2,TRBJ2-7,TGTGCCAGCAGCGAACGTACTAGCTACGAGCAGTACTTC,CASSERTSYEQYF
many,.,TRBV15,TRBJ2-7,TGTGCCACCAGCAGAGAGCTCTCCTACGAGCAGTACTTC,CATSRELSYEQYF
few,TRBD2,TRBV6-1,TRBJ2-3,TGTGCCATCAGTAGCGGGAGAGCAGGGTCCACAGATACGCAGTATTTT,CAISSGRAGSTDTQYF
.,TRBD2,TRBV28,TRBJ2-7,TGTGCCAGCAGTTCTCAAGCGGGAGTCGCCTACGAGCAGTACTTC,CASSSQAGVAYEQYF
many,TRBD1,TRBV10-2,TRBJ1-6,TGCGCCAGCAGAAACTACAGACAGGGGATGTCACCCCTCCACTTT,CASRNYRQGMSPLHF
few,.,TRBV28,TRBJ1-1,TGTGCCAGCAGTCTAGAGAACACTGAAGCTTTCTTT,CASSLENTEAFF
many,.,TRBV18,TRBJ1-6,TGTGCCAGCTCACCACGACGGGAAACACCCCTCCACTTT,CASSPRRETPLHF
many,TRBD2,TRBV10-3,TRBJ2-7,TGTGCCATCAGTGGAGGGACTAGCGGGACCTACGAGCAGTACTTC,CAISGGTSGTYEQYF
many,.,TRBV5-4,TRBJ1-2,TGTGCCAGCAGCTTGTATGGGACGGATGGCTACACCTTC,CASSLYGTDGYTF
many,.,TRBV12-3/TRBV12-4,TRBJ2-5,TGTGCCAGCAGTTTCGGGCAGGGAGAGACCCAGTACTTC,CASSFGQGETQYF
many,TRBD2,TRBV29-1,TRBJ2-1,TGCAGCGTTGACCCTAGCGGCTTTAGCTCCTACAATGAGCAGTTCTTC,CSVDPSGFSSYNEQFF
many,.,TRBV4-1,TRBJ2-1,TGCGCCAGCAGCCAGCGGGGCCCCAACAATGAGCAGTTCTTC,CASSQRGPNNEQFF
many,.,TRBV19,TRBJ1-2,TGTGCCAGTAGTATATCCGCAGGCCCTAACTATGGCTACACCTTC,CASSISAGPNYGYTF
many,.,TRBV3-1,TRBJ2-1,TGTGCCAGCAGCCAAGTCCACGGACAAGGGGGTAGCTCCTACAATGAGCAGTTCTTC,CASSQVHGQGGSSYNEQFF
many,TRBD1,TRBV6-1,TRBJ1-2,TGTGCCAGCAGTGTTCGACAGGGATGGTATGGCTACACCTTC,CASSVRQGWYGYTF
many,.,TRBV6-5,TRBJ1-2,TGTGCCAGCAGTTACTCTTTCCGGGGTGATGGCTACACCTTC,CASSYSFRGDGYTF
many,.,TRBV7-9,TRBJ2-7,TGTGCCAGCAGCTTAACGCTTGGACCGACACGATACGAGCAGTACTTC,CASSLTLGPTRYEQYF
many,TRBD2,TRBV30,TRBJ2-7,TGTGCCTGGAGTGAGGGACTAGCGGGAGAGCAGTACTTC,CAWSEGLAGEQYF
.,.,TRBV5-4,TRBJ2-1,TGTGCCAGCAGCTTTCTAGAGGATGAGCAGTTCTTC,CASSFLEDEQFF
many,.,TRBV11-3,TRBJ2-1,TGTGCCAGCAGCTTATGGGGGCGGGAAGAGCAGTTCTTC,CASSLWGREEQFF
many,.,TRBV14,TRBJ1-6,TGTGCCAGCAGCCAAGATTCACCCAGAGACAGGAGGAATTCACCCCTCCACTTT,CASSQDSPRDRRNSPLHF
many,.,TRBV9,TRBJ2-1,TGTGCCAGCGGACCGGGTGCGTACCCAATCAATGAGCAGTTCTTC,CASGPGAYPINEQFF
many,TRBD2,TRBV24-1,TRBJ2-2,TGTGCCACCAGTGATTTCCCCGGACTAGCGGGAGGGCCCGGGGAGCTGTTTTTT,CATSDFPGLAGGPGELFF
.,.,TRBV2,TRBJ2-5,TGTGCCAGCAGTGAAGCAGGGGCAGGACTCCAAGAGACCCAGTACTTC,CASSEAGAGLQETQYF
many,.,TRBV4-2,TRBJ2-2,TGTGCCAGCACCGGGGACACCGGGGAGCTGTTTTTT,CASTGDTGELFF
many,.,TRBV12-3/TRBV12-4,TRBJ1-5,TGTGCCAGCAGTTTAGGGGGCAGGGGCAATCAGCCCCAGCATTTT,CASSLGGRGNQPQHF
many,.,TRBV7-9,TRBJ1-2,TGTGCCAGCAGCTGGGACATCGGTATCGGCTACACCTTC,CASSWDIGIGYTF
many,TRBD1,TRBV5-1,TRBJ2-7,TGCGCCAGCAGCGTTGGGACAGGGCTTTACGAGCAGTACTTC,CASSVGTGLYEQYF
many,TRBD2,TRBV2,TRBJ2-7,TGTGCCACTGCTAGGACTAGCGGGCTCTACGAGCAGTACTTC,CATARTSGLYEQYF
many,.,TRBV25-1,TRBJ1-6,TGTGCCAGTAAGGGGTCGGAGGGGCTCTCCTATAATTCACCCCTCCACTTT,CASKGSEGLSYNSPLHF
many,.,TRBV4-1,TRBJ2-4,TGCGCCAGCAGTCCTGAGGGTAGCGGAGGAGCCAAAAACATTCAGTACTTC,CASSPEGSGGAKNIQYF
many,TRBD2,TRBV7-9,TRBJ2-1,TGTGCCAGCAGCTCGCCAGCTAGCGGGAGGGCCGATGAGCAGTTCTTC,CASSSPASGRADEQFF